This T cell receptor beta chain is drawn from a study of cytomegalovirus exposure and HLA in healthy donors. PCR used 60 Vbeta primers and 13 Jbeta primers. The table came from immunoSEQ multiplex PCR; TCRdb's copy has only in-frame clones and leaves some out. Here the sample spans about 150,000 clones, 70% to 85% being singletons. Regarding the study as a whole: Another analysis was done later, and it associated 15,000 or so TCR beta sequences with HLA alleles at 0.05 false discovery rate.

To note about this clone: Its cognate antigen is unknown.

V shed 6 bases, J shed 0 bases, and the junction held 7 bases outside the gene matches. Germline V gene lookup returns CDR1 ENHRY and CDR2 SYGVKD. This CDR3 region has 16 residues. Regarding donors, all were healthy bone marrow donors. The J gene is TRBJ2-7, the V gene TRBV10-3; 11 bases fit TRBD2. The TCR comes from a man aged 40-49 years in good health and CMV-seropositive. The sequenced sample was PBMCs. The CDR3 DNA reads as TGTGCCATCAGGGGGCTAGCGGGAGGTTCCTCCTACGAGCAGTACTTC. Translating gives CAIRGLAGGSSYEQYF.